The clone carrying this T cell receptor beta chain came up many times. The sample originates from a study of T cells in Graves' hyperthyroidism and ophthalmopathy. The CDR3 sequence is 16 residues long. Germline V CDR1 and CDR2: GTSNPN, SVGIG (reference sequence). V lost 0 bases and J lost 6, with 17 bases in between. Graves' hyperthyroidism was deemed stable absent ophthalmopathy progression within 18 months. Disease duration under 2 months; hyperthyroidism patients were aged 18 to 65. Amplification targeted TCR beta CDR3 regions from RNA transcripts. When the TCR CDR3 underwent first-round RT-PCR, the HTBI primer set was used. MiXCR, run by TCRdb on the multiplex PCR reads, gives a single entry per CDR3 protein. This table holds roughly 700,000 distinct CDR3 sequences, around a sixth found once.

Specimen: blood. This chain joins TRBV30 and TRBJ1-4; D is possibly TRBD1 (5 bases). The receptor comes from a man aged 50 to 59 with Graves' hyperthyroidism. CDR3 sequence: CAWSVPPRGRDEKLFF. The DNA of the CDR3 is TGTGCCTGGAGTGTACCTCCGAGGGGCAGGGATGAAAAACTGTTTTTT.